One and the same sample provided the 7 T cell receptor beta chains below, sequenced in a study of blood T cell repertoires in COVID-19. Sequencing was performed with immunoSEQ multiplex PCR; in TCRdb, only in-frame clones are kept and a portion is missing. This sample yields some 51,000 clones, of which about 88% are seen a single time; over 1% belongs to the top ten. Sequencing used peripheral blood. The receptors derive from a man aged 60 to 69 with acute or convalescent COVID-19.

The CDR3 nucleotides read TGCAGCGTTGAAGTTTTCGACATTCAGTACTTC. Protein sequence: CSVEVFDIQYF. V and J are TRBV29-1 and TRBJ2-4; D gene uncertain. With 1 base removed from V and 8 bases from J, the gap between germline ends came to 6 bases. Germline V gene sequence: CDR1 SQVTM, CDR2 ANQGSEA. There are 11 residues in the CDR3.

This sequence joins TRBV5-1 and TRBJ2-1; the D gene is possibly TRBD1 (6 bases). V lost 4 bases and J 6 bases, leaving 17 bases between the germline ends. The CDR3 has 15 residues. Germline values: CDR1 SGHRS, CDR2 YFSETQ. This chain's CDR3 is CASSPRIPGVNEQFF. CDR3 bases: TGCGCCAGCAGCCCACGGATTCCAGGGGTCAATGAGCAGTTCTTC.

The chain has TRBV4-3 and TRBJ1-1; D not certain. The V gene lost 1 base and the J gene lost 3 bases, with 12 bases spanning the gap. The CDR3 runs 15 residues. The germline CDR1 and CDR2 sequences are LGHNA and YSLEER. The CDR3: CASSQARFTDTEAFF. The CDR3 nucleotides are TGCGCCAGCAGCCAAGCCAGGTTTACCGACACTGAAGCTTTCTTT.

Of note for this clone: One end of the junction is discordant with germline, which a read error may explain. The V call is TRBV5-4, the J call TRBJ1-1; D is unresolved. Germline loops: CDR1 SGHNT, CDR2 YYREEE (reference sequence). CDR3 length: 12 residues. The CDR3: CASSFQQRETFF. CDR3 nucleotide sequence: TGTGCCAGCAGCTTTCAGCAGCGTGAAACTTTCTTT.

The J gene is TRBJ2-1, the V gene TRBV7-2; 12 nucleotides align to TRBD2. The V and J ends lost 5 bases and 6 bases, in that order; junction bases with no gene match: 8. CDR1 and CDR2 from the germline V gene are SGHTA and FQGNSA. This CDR3 contains 16 residues. The CDR3 DNA reads as TGTGCCAGCAGCCCCGGGGGGACTAGCGGGTTCAATGAGCAGTTCTTC. Protein sequence: CASSPGGTSGFNEQFF.

V gene TRBV6-1 combines with J gene TRBJ2-7; no reliable D call. CDR3 length: 14 residues. Trimming took off 2 bases at V and 3 bases at J, with 11 bases between the two ends. Germline-derived CDR1 and CDR2 are MNHNS and SASEGT. The CDR3 loop is CASSEHHPGYEQYF. CDR3 coding DNA: TGTGCCAGCAGTGAACACCACCCAGGCTACGAGCAGTACTTC.

This clone has a single count. The chain recombines TRBV7-2 with TRBJ1-2; possible D gene TRBD1, 6 bases. Germline CDR1 reads SGHTA; CDR2 reads FQGNSA. CDR3 length: 14 residues. The V end was cut by 5 bases, the J end by 0 bases, with 10 bases between. DNA of the CDR3: TGTGCCAGCAGCCTAGGGACACCTAACTATGGCTACACCTTC. This gives the protein CASSLGTPNYGYTF.